This is a list of T cell receptor beta chains from one sample in a study of T cell responses to AZD1222 COVID-19 vaccine. Measured with immunoSEQ multiplex PCR; TCRdb has only the in-frame clones, and not every one. The sample contains more than 95,000 clones, over 70% of which appear only once. The source was peripheral blood, collected on day 0 of AZD1222 vaccination. Every receptor here comes from an adult in good health. The CDR3 runs from the conserved cysteine through the conserved F or W. A D gene is named only where the DNA matches it firmly. Clone sizes are given selectively: once, few, many, or a class where the clone is expanded.

D: NA; size: NA; V: TRBV28; J: TRBJ1-5; DNA: TGTGCCAGCACCCGGGCCTGGGAATGGGAAGTCAGGCCCCAGCATTTT; CDR3: CASTRAWEWEVRPQHF
D: TRBD1; size: once; V: TRBV9; J: TRBJ1-6; DNA: TGTGCCAGCAGCGTAGGTGGGACAGGGAAATCACCCCTCCACTTT; CDR3: CASSVGGTGKSPLHF
D: NA; size: NA; V: TRBV7-3; J: TRBJ2-3; DNA: TGTGCCAGCAGCTTCTTAATGGGGACCGTCAACACAGATACGCAGTATTTT; CDR3: CASSFLMGTVNTDTQYF
D: NA; size: NA; V: TRBV9; J: TRBJ1-6; DNA: TGTGCCAGCAGCGTAGCGGTGGGGGATTCACCCCTCCACTTT; CDR3: CASSVAVGDSPLHF
D: TRBD1; size: NA; V: TRBV14; J: TRBJ2-5; DNA: TGTGCCAGCAGCCAGTGGACAGGGGGTACGGAGACCCAGTACTTC; CDR3: CASSQWTGGTETQYF
D: NA; size: NA; V: TRBV4-3; J: TRBJ1-4; DNA: TGCGCCAGCAGCCAAGATCCTACGGGTGCGGGTGAAAAACTGTTTTTT; CDR3: CASSQDPTGAGEKLFF
D: NA; size: NA; V: TRBV7-6; J: TRBJ1-1; DNA: TGTGCCAGCAGCTTAATGACGGTTATGAACACTGAAGCTTTCTTT; CDR3: CASSLMTVMNTEAFF
D: TRBD2; size: NA; V: TRBV11-3; J: TRBJ2-1; DNA: TGTGCCAGCAGCTTTGGGACTAGCGGGTACAATGAGCAGTTCTTC; CDR3: CASSFGTSGYNEQFF
D: NA; size: NA; V: TRBV7-9; J: TRBJ2-7; DNA: TGTGCCAGCAGCTTGACGAGCTCCTACGAGCAGTACTTC; CDR3: CASSLTSSYEQYF
D: TRBD2; size: NA; V: TRBV7-2; J: TRBJ2-3; DNA: TGTGCCAGCAGCCTCTTACCCCTAGCGGGGGGTAACCGTTTGGATACGCAGTATTTT; CDR3: CASSLLPLAGGNRLDTQYF
D: NA; size: NA; V: TRBV18; J: TRBJ1-5; DNA: TGTGCCAGCTCACCACCTGGGACGTCGGGCGGAATTCAGCCCCAGCATTTT; CDR3: CASSPPGTSGGIQPQHF
D: NA; size: NA; V: TRBV12-3/TRBV12-4; J: TRBJ2-1; DNA: TGTGCCAGCAGTTATGAGGGGATCGATGAGCAGTTCTTC; CDR3: CASSYEGIDEQFF
D: NA; size: NA; V: TRBV5-4; J: TRBJ1-2; DNA: TGTGCCAGCAGCTTGGCGACGGGATACTCTAACTATGGCTACACCTTC; CDR3: CASSLATGYSNYGYTF
D: NA; size: NA; V: TRBV6-6; J: TRBJ2-7; DNA: TGTGCCAGCAGTTACACTCGAAGGGAGCAGTACTTC; CDR3: CASSYTRREQYF
D: NA; size: NA; V: TRBV9; J: TRBJ1-6; DNA: TGTGCCAGCAGCGTGAGAAGACAAAATTCACCCCTCCACTTT; CDR3: CASSVRRQNSPLHF
D: NA; size: NA; V: TRBV23-1; J: TRBJ1-1; DNA: TGCGCCAGCAGTCAACCCGAAGGACCTGCTATCACTGAAGCTTTCTTT; CDR3: CASSQPEGPAITEAFF
D: NA; size: NA; V: TRBV6-5; J: TRBJ2-6; DNA: TGTGCCAGCAGGGGACTGAACTCTGGGGCCAACGTCCTGACTTTC; CDR3: CASRGLNSGANVLTF
D: NA; size: NA; V: TRBV7-9; J: TRBJ1-2; DNA: TGTGCCAGCAGCGTTTACGGGACGGATTATGGCTACACCTTC; CDR3: CASSVYGTDYGYTF
D: NA; size: once; V: TRBV5-1; J: TRBJ2-1; DNA: TGCGCCAGCAGCTTGGACGTAGGGTCCTACAATGAGCAGTTCTTC; CDR3: CASSLDVGSYNEQFF
D: NA; size: NA; V: TRBV19; J: TRBJ1-5; DNA: TGTGCCAGTAGTATAGTAGGCAGGGAGGGTCAGCCCCAGCATTTT; CDR3: CASSIVGREGQPQHF
D: NA; size: NA; V: TRBV20-1; J: TRBJ1-4; DNA: TGCAGTGCTAGTAGGGGGACTGAAAAACTGTTTTTT; CDR3: CSASRGTEKLFF
D: NA; size: NA; V: TRBV11-1; J: TRBJ1-6; DNA: TGTGCCAGCAGCTTAGCAGGGTATGGTTCACCCCTCCACTTT; CDR3: CASSLAGYGSPLHF
D: NA; size: NA; V: TRBV24-1; J: TRBJ2-2; DNA: TGTGCCACCAGTGCTTCGGGGACCGGGGAGCTGTTTTTT; CDR3: CATSASGTGELFF
D: NA; size: NA; V: TRBV19; J: TRBJ1-1; DNA: TGTGCCAGTAGTATAGTCGCCACTGAAGCTTTCTTT; CDR3: CASSIVATEAFF
D: NA; size: once; V: TRBV6-5; J: TRBJ1-1; DNA: TGTGCCAGCAGTTACTCTCGGGAGAACACTGAAGCTTTCTTT; CDR3: CASSYSRENTEAFF
D: NA; size: NA; V: TRBV6-5; J: TRBJ1-2; DNA: TGTGCCACCCACCCACGAGACAGGATCTATGGCTACACCTTC; CDR3: CATHPRDRIYGYTF
D: NA; size: NA; V: TRBV19; J: TRBJ1-1; DNA: TGTGCCAGTAGTATAGGGCAGTCCGGGAGTGAAGCTTTCTTT; CDR3: CASSIGQSGSEAFF
D: NA; size: NA; V: TRBV18; J: TRBJ2-2; DNA: TGTGCCAGCTCACCCATGGGGGGCGACACCGGGGAGCTGTTTTTT; CDR3: CASSPMGGDTGELFF